A selection of T cell receptor beta chains follows, all from one sample in a study of T cells in narcolepsy. Generated by immunoSEQ multiplex PCR, the TCRdb table keeps only in-frame clones and is missing some. The sample has some 34,000 clones; about 90% are singletons. The source material was CD45RA- memory CD4+ T cells from PBMCs. These receptors came from a human donor with narcolepsy. CDR3s include the opening cysteine and the closing phenylalanine or tryptophan. D genes are given only for firm matches. Expanded clones are given a class, and other clones once, few, many or no size at all.

v_call	j_call	clone_size	d_call	cdr3_nt	cdr3_aa
TRBV5-1	TRBJ2-1	-	-	TGCGCCAGCAGCTTGGACCCCTTGGGCGGGTTAATCAATGAGCAGTTCTTC	CASSLDPLGGLINEQFF
TRBV7-7	TRBJ2-1	-	TRBD1	TGTGCCAGCAGCTTAGGTTTAGGACAGGGGGCCCGAGATGAGCAGTTCTTC	CASSLGLGQGARDEQFF
TRBV28	TRBJ2-1	-	TRBD2	TGTGCCAGCACTCAAGCCGGGACTAGCACCTACAATGAGCAGTTCTTC	CASTQAGTSTYNEQFF
TRBV7-6	TRBJ2-1	-	TRBD2	TGTGCCAGCAGCCCGAGTCCCGGGAGGGCCAACAATGAGCAGTTCTTC	CASSPSPGRANNEQFF
TRBV6-1	TRBJ1-5	-	-	TGTGCCAGCAGTGAAGCCGGCCATAGCAATCAGCCCCAGCATTTT	CASSEAGHSNQPQHF
TRBV5-4	TRBJ2-5	once	-	TGTGCCAGCAGCTACTGGACGCCCTGGACCCAAGAGACCCAGTACTTC	CASSYWTPWTQETQYF
TRBV5-6	TRBJ1-6	-	-	TGTGCCAGCAGCTACAGTCAGTCGTCACCCCTCCACTTT	CASSYSQSSPLHF
TRBV6-6	TRBJ1-5	-	-	TGTGCCAGCACCCAGGACAGACCAAATAGCAATCAGCCCCAGCATTTT	CASTQDRPNSNQPQHF
TRBV15	TRBJ1-2	-	-	TGTGCCACCAGCAGAGCTCATTACCAGGGTGGCTACACCTTC	CATSRAHYQGGYTF
TRBV10-3	TRBJ2-6	-	TRBD1	TGTGCCAGCGGACAGGGGAACTCTGGGGCCAACGTCCTGACTTTC	CASGQGNSGANVLTF
TRBV28	TRBJ1-5	-	-	TGTGCCAGCAGTTTATTTGGGGGGGCCGGTCAGCCCCAGCATTTT	CASSLFGGAGQPQHF
TRBV30	TRBJ1-2	-	-	TGTGCCTGGAGTGTAGGGACCATCTATGGCTACACCTTC	CAWSVGTIYGYTF
TRBV11-2	TRBJ1-3	-	-	TGTGCCACCACACCTATAACAGGTCTCTCTGGAAACACCATATATTTT	CATTPITGLSGNTIYF
TRBV28	TRBJ1-2	-	TRBD1	TGTGCCAGCAGTTTACCCATGGGACAGAGTTATGGCTACACCTTC	CASSLPMGQSYGYTF
TRBV7-3	TRBJ2-6	-	TRBD1	TGTGCCAGCAGCCCAGGACAGGGTTTTAACGTCCTGACTTTC	CASSPGQGFNVLTF
TRBV7-2	TRBJ1-1	-	-	TGTGCCAGCAGCTTTTGGGCCGGGGACACTGAAGCTTTCTTT	CASSFWAGDTEAFF
TRBV7-8	TRBJ1-5	-	TRBD1	TGTGCCAGCAGCACCGGACAGGGAGTAAATCAGCCCCAGCATTTT	CASSTGQGVNQPQHF
TRBV27	TRBJ1-1	-	-	TGTGCCAGCAGCCAACAACTGGACAGCGAAGCTTTCTTT	CASSQQLDSEAFF
TRBV7-2	TRBJ2-7	-	-	TGTGCCAGCAGCTTAGTTTCTGGCTACGAGCAGTACTTC	CASSLVSGYEQYF
TRBV11-2	TRBJ1-2	-	-	TGTGCCAGCAGCCCCCGTCACCCCACACTAACGGGAGGCTACACCTTC	CASSPRHPTLTGGYTF
TRBV27	TRBJ2-7	-	-	TGTGCCAGTACCATAGTGGGCGAGCAGTACTTC	CASTIVGEQYF
TRBV14	TRBJ1-6	-	-	TGTGCCAGCAGCCAAGATTTGGGACCGCGATTTGGTTCACCCCTCCACTTT	CASSQDLGPRFGSPLHF
TRBV19	TRBJ2-1	-	-	TGTGCCAGTAGCATACCCACCGGGGCTAACTACAATGAGCAGTTCTTC	CASSIPTGANYNEQFF
TRBV2	TRBJ2-3	-	-	TGTGCCAGCAGGGTCCGGGACCACCGGTTCGCAGATACGCAGTATTTT	CASRVRDHRFADTQYF